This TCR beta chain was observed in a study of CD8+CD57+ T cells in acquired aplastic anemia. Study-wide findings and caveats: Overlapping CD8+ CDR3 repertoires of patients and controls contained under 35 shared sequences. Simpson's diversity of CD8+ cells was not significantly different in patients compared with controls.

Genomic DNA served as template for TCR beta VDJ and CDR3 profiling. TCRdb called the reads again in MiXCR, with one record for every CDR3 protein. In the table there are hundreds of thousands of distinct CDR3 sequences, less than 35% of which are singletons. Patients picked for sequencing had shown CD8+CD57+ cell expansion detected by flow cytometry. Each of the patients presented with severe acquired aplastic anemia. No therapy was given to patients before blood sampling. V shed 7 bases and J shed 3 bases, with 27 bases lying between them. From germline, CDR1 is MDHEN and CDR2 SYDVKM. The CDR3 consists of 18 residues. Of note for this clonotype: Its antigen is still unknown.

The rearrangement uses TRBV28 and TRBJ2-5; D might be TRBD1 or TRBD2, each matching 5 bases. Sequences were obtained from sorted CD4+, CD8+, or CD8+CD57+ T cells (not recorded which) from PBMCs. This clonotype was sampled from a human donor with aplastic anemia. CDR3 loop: CASTYGAHRTQRKETQYF. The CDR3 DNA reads TGTGCCAGCACTTACGGGGCGCACAGGACCCAGAGAAAAGAGACCCAGTACTTC.